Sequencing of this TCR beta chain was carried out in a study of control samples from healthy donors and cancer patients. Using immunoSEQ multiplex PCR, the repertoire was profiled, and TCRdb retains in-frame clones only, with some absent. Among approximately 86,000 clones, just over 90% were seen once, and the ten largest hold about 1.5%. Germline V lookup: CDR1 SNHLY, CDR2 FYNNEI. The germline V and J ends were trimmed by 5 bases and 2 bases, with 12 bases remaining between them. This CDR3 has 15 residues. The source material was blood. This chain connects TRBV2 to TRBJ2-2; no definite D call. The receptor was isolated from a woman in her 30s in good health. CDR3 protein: CASSLLRGNTGELFF. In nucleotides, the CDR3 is TGTGCCAGCAGTTTATTGCGAGGAAACACCGGGGAGCTGTTTTTT. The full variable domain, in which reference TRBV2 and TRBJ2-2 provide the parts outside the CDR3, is EPEVTQTPSHQVTQMGQEVILRCVPISNHLYFYWYRQILGQKVEFLVSFYNNEISEKSEIFDDQFSVERPDGSNFTLKIRSTKLEDSAMYFCASSLLRGNTGELFFGEGSRLTVL.